This T cell receptor beta chain was captured in a study of T-cell reconstitution after alpha-beta-depleted transplantation in children. TCRbeta library preparation incorporated unique molecular identifiers. From the PCR reads, TCRdb called clonotypes with MiXCR, one entry per CDR3 protein. The repertoire holds some 240,000 distinct CDR3 sequences, with 9% to 10% as singletons. This clonotype has at least ten counts. The CDR3 sequence is 15 residues long. Trimming took 0 bases from V and 0 from J, leaving 7 bases between them. Germline V lookup: CDR1 LGHNA, CDR2 YNFKEQ. The V call is TRBV4-2, the J call TRBJ2-3; no clear D. The specimen was PBMCs from the stem cell graft donor, collected from the stem cell graft. The receptor was isolated from a human donor who donated a stem cell graft to a child with SCID. In nucleotides, the CDR3 is TGTGCCAGCAGCCAAGAGCCGAGTAGCACAGATACGCAGTATTTT. Its protein is CASSQEPSSTDTQYF.